The rows below give T cell receptor beta chains drawn from one sample of a study of blood T cell repertoires in COVID-19. TCRdb's copy holds only in-frame clones and misses some; the assay was immunoSEQ multiplex PCR. The sample holds 380,000 or so clones, about 89% seen once. Sequencing used peripheral blood. Every receptor here comes from a man aged 35-49 years with acute or convalescent COVID-19. Each CDR3 is given with its conserved first and last residue. D genes are given only for firm matches. Size tells how often a clone was seen (once, few, many) or the class of an expanded clone, and some rows leave it out.

J,V,size,D,CDR3,DNA
TRBJ1-1,TRBV9,.,.,CASSVGAPLGATEAFF,TGTGCCAGCAGCGTAGGGGCCCCCTTAGGGGCAACTGAAGCTTTCTTT
TRBJ2-5,TRBV5-1,.,TRBD2,CASSLGLAGGVGETQYF,TGCGCCAGCAGTTTGGGACTAGCGGGAGGCGTGGGGGAGACCCAGTACTTC
TRBJ2-7,TRBV6-5,.,.,CASSYSGRYSYEQYF,TGTGCCAGCAGTTACTCGGGCAGGTACTCCTACGAGCAGTACTTC
TRBJ1-5,TRBV15,.,.,CATSREGLSNQPQHF,TGTGCCACCAGCAGAGAGGGACTGAGCAATCAGCCCCAGCATTTT
TRBJ2-7,TRBV10-3,.,.,CTIRKSLQAEQYF,TGTACCATCAGGAAGTCACTACAGGCCGAGCAGTACTTC
TRBJ2-7,TRBV27,.,TRBD1,CASSSSRGQAVVHEQYF,TGTGCCAGCAGTTCCAGCCGGGGACAGGCTGTTGTCCACGAGCAGTACTTC
TRBJ2-7,TRBV6-2/TRBV6-3,.,TRBD1,CASSRHWGQGTAMAYEQYF,TGTGCCAGCAGTCGCCATTGGGGACAGGGAACGGCAATGGCCTACGAGCAGTACTTC
TRBJ2-4,TRBV28,.,TRBD2,CASSPQPGTSGGGGKNIQYF,TGTGCCAGCAGTCCCCAACCTGGGACTAGCGGGGGCGGCGGGAAAAACATTCAGTACTTC
TRBJ2-7,TRBV25-1,.,TRBD1,CASSAPTGLGSYEQYF,TGTGCCAGCAGTGCCCCGACAGGGTTAGGATCCTACGAGCAGTACTTC
TRBJ1-1,TRBV3-1/TRBV3-2,.,.,CASSQRQRETEAFF,TGTGCCAGCAGCCAAAGACAGCGAGAGACTGAAGCTTTCTTT
TRBJ1-1,TRBV6-5,.,.,CASTMGPGPNTEAFF,TGTGCCAGCACCATGGGGCCAGGACCTAACACTGAAGCTTTCTTT
TRBJ1-1,TRBV7-6,.,TRBD1,CASSLRQGMNTEAFF,TGTGCCAGCAGCTTAAGACAGGGAATGAACACTGAAGCTTTCTTT
TRBJ1-1,TRBV9,.,TRBD1,CASSGPGQGHETAFF,TGTGCCAGCAGTGGCCCGGGACAGGGGCACGAGACGGCTTTCTTT
TRBJ1-3,TRBV19,.,.,CASSILGPSGNTIYF,TGTGCCAGTAGTATTTTGGGGCCCTCTGGAAACACCATATATTTT
TRBJ1-6,TRBV4-1,.,.,CASSQARVVHF,TGCGCCAGCAGCCAAGCTCGGGTCGTCCACTTT
TRBJ2-1,TRBV9,.,TRBD2,CASSYGTSGGYNEQFF,TGTGCCAGCAGCTATGGGACTAGCGGGGGATACAATGAGCAGTTCTTC
TRBJ2-2,TRBV6-2/TRBV6-3,.,.,CASSPSGGVGTGELFF,TGTGCCAGCAGCCCCAGCGGAGGAGTGGGGACCGGGGAGCTGTTTTTT
TRBJ2-3,TRBV10-1,.,TRBD2,CASSEGLAGAYTQYF,TGCGCCAGCAGTGAGGGGCTAGCGGGAGCGTATACGCAGTATTTT
TRBJ2-1,TRBV4-1,many,.,CASSQERDEQFF,TGCGCCAGCAGCCAAGAGAGGGATGAGCAGTTCTTC
TRBJ2-1,TRBV7-8,.,.,CASSLGLGSGYEQFF,TGTGCCAGCAGCTTAGGATTGGGTAGCGGTTATGAGCAGTTCTTC
TRBJ2-7,TRBV7-9,.,TRBD2,CASSIGSGNSYEQYF,TGTGCCAGCAGTATCGGTAGCGGGAACTCCTACGAGCAGTACTTC
TRBJ2-7,TRBV12-3/TRBV12-4,.,.,CASSFTDYEQYF,TGTGCCAGCAGTTTCACAGATTACGAGCAGTACTTC
TRBJ2-5,TRBV28,.,TRBD1,CASSLLLGQGSYQETQYF,TGTGCCAGCAGTTTACTCCTCGGACAGGGGTCCTACCAAGAGACCCAGTACTTC
TRBJ1-2,TRBV5-4,.,TRBD1,CASGDRENYGYTF,TGTGCCAGCGGGGACAGGGAGAACTATGGCTACACCTTC
TRBJ1-2,TRBV5-6,few,.,CASSFSRWGVNYGYTF,TGTGCCAGCAGCTTCTCCCGATGGGGGGTCAACTATGGCTACACCTTC
TRBJ1-1,TRBV7-6,.,TRBD1,CASSLAISGRGFYTEAFF,TGTGCCAGCAGCTTAGCGATCTCGGGCAGGGGGTTTTACACTGAAGCTTTCTTT
TRBJ2-3,TRBV19,.,.,CASSGAGPADTQYF,TGTGCCAGTAGTGGCGCGGGACCCGCAGATACGCAGTATTTT
TRBJ1-1,TRBV27,.,TRBD1,CASSLKDRGPRAEAFF,TGTGCCAGCAGTTTAAAAGACAGGGGGCCTCGGGCTGAAGCTTTCTTT
TRBJ1-3,TRBV9,few,.,CASSVAPSGTIYF,TGTGCCAGCAGCGTAGCTCCGTCGGGCACCATATATTTT
TRBJ2-2,TRBV24-1,.,.,CATSHRDTNTGELFF,TGTGCCACCAGCCACAGGGATACGAACACCGGGGAGCTGTTTTTT
TRBJ2-7,TRBV5-4,.,TRBD1,CASSFRDRGHEQYF,TGTGCCAGCAGCTTTCGGGACAGGGGGCACGAGCAGTACTTC
TRBJ2-5,TRBV5-1,.,TRBD1,CASSLTRQGPSQETQYF,TGCGCCAGCAGCTTGACCCGACAGGGGCCCTCCCAAGAGACCCAGTACTTC
TRBJ2-1,TRBV5-4,.,TRBD2,CASSGREATISNEQFF,TGTGCCAGCAGCGGGAGGGAGGCGACAATCAGCAATGAGCAGTTCTTC
TRBJ1-6,TRBV6-6,.,TRBD1,CASSWTGGGSPLHF,TGTGCCAGCAGTTGGACAGGGGGGGGTTCACCCCTCCACTTT
TRBJ1-2,TRBV27,.,TRBD1,CASSPQGAVGYTF,TGTGCCAGCAGTCCTCAGGGGGCGGTGGGCTACACCTTC
TRBJ1-2,TRBV5-1,.,.,CASSSQGEGYGYTF,TGCGCCAGCAGCTCACAGGGTGAGGGCTATGGCTACACCTTC
TRBJ2-2,TRBV5-6,.,TRBD1,CASSLARQGDTGELFF,TGTGCCAGCAGCTTGGCGAGGCAGGGGGACACCGGGGAGCTGTTTTTT
TRBJ2-1,TRBV4-1,.,TRBD2,CASSRRILAGVGNEQFF,TGCGCCAGCAGCCGTAGGATTCTAGCGGGAGTGGGAAATGAGCAGTTCTTC
TRBJ1-4,TRBV4-1,few,.,CASQGQRDEKLFF,TGCGCCAGTCAGGGCCAAAGGGATGAAAAACTGTTTTTT
TRBJ2-7,TRBV5-6,.,.,CASSSRGGDYEQYF,TGTGCCAGCAGCTCCCGAGGAGGGGATTACGAGCAGTACTTC
TRBJ1-4,TRBV6-1,.,.,CASSALGSRTNEKLFF,TGTGCCAGCAGTGCCCTTGGGAGTCGGACTAATGAAAAACTGTTTTTT
TRBJ2-7,TRBV7-6,.,TRBD1,CASSLGPGQGAYEQYF,TGTGCCAGCAGCTTAGGTCCGGGACAGGGTGCCTACGAGCAGTACTTC
TRBJ1-2,TRBV7-6,.,TRBD1,CASSPTGSYGYTF,TGTGCCAGCAGCCCGACAGGGTCCTATGGCTACACCTTC
TRBJ1-5,TRBV6-6,.,TRBD1,CASSGQANQPQHF,TGTGCCAGCAGTGGACAGGCCAATCAGCCCCAGCATTTT
TRBJ2-1,TRBV7-9,.,TRBD2,CASSSLAGVYYEQFF,TGTGCCAGCAGCTCACTAGCGGGAGTTTACTATGAGCAGTTCTTC
TRBJ1-5,TRBV28,.,.,CATRGSNQPQHF,TGTGCCACCCGGGGGAGCAATCAGCCCCAGCATTTT
TRBJ2-7,TRBV6-5,.,TRBD2,CASSYWREGIYEQYF,TGTGCCAGCAGTTATTGGCGGGAGGGCATTTACGAGCAGTACTTC
TRBJ1-2,TRBV5-1,.,TRBD1,CASSLEGQGARGYTF,TGCGCCAGCAGCTTGGAGGGACAGGGGGCGAGGGGCTACACCTTC
TRBJ1-2,TRBV29-1,.,.,CSVEDRQGRTGYTF,TGCAGCGTTGAAGATCGTCAGGGGCGTACGGGCTACACCTTC
TRBJ2-1,TRBV11-3,.,TRBD2,CASSLTSGSGIHEQFF,TGTGCCAGCAGCTTAACCAGCGGGAGCGGCATACATGAGCAGTTCTTC
TRBJ1-5,TRBV18,.,TRBD1,CASSPDRGGNQPQHF,TGTGCCAGCTCACCAGACAGGGGAGGCAATCAGCCCCAGCATTTT
TRBJ1-4,TRBV7-8,.,TRBD1,CASSLGLSGQGSTNEKLFF,TGTGCCAGCAGCTTAGGATTATCCGGACAGGGATCAACTAATGAAAAACTGTTTTTT
TRBJ2-3,TRBV18,.,.,CASSPPTRGTDTQYF,TGTGCCAGCTCACCACCGACTAGGGGCACAGATACGCAGTATTTT
TRBJ2-5,TRBV19,.,TRBD1,CASSPDREETQYF,TGTGCCAGTAGTCCGGACAGGGAGGAGACCCAGTACTTC